One sample yielded the 5 T cell receptor beta chains listed below, sequenced in a study of blood T cell repertoires in COVID-19. Sequencing was performed with immunoSEQ multiplex PCR; in TCRdb, only in-frame clones are kept and a portion is missing. The profile shows approximately 35,000 clones, 85% of them singletons. Input material: peripheral blood. These receptors all come from a man in his fifties or sixties with active COVID-19.

The rearrangement joins TRBV7-2 to TRBJ2-7; 7 positions match TRBD1. There are 14 residues in the CDR3. The V gene's germline CDR1 is SGHTA and CDR2 FQGNSA. With 2 bases clipped from V and 4 bases from J, the junction kept 5 bases outside the gene matches. The CDR3 loop is CASSLLRQGYEQYF. CDR3 nucleotide sequence: TGTGCCAGCAGCTTACTGAGACAGGGATACGAGCAGTACTTC.

The chain has TRBV6-6 and TRBJ2-7; the match to TRBD2 covers 13 bases. Germline CDR1 and CDR2: MNHNY and SVGAGI (reference sequence). The junction had 4 bases not matched to a gene; V was cut back by 6 bases and J by 2 bases. This CDR3 comprises 15 residues. This chain's CDR3 is CASRPGLAGAYEQYV. The CDR3 DNA sequence: TGTGCCAGCAGGCCCGGACTAGCGGGGGCCTACGAGCAGTACGTC.

The chain carries TRBV9 and TRBJ2-3, with 15 bases identical to TRBD2. The J segment lost 0 bases and the V segment lost 4 bases, leaving 6 bases of the junction unmatched. CDR1 and CDR2 from the germline V gene are SGDLS and YYNGEE. CDR3 length equals 18 residues. The CDR3 bases are TGTGCCAGCAGCTCTGGGACTAGCGGGAGGATCAGCACAGATACGCAGTATTTT. Residues: CASSSGTSGRISTDTQYF.

This chain links TRBV5-6 with TRBJ1-3; 7 nucleotides match TRBD1. Per germline, CDR1 SGHDT and CDR2 YYEEEE. The CDR3 is 17 residues long. V trimming: 4 bases; J trimming: 7 bases; junction bases outside the gene matches: 17. CDR3 protein: CASSTVRTGIKFNTIYF. The CDR3, as DNA: TGTGCCAGCAGCACCGTTAGGACAGGAATAAAGTTTAACACCATATATTTT.

This clone was seen more than once but under ten times. The CDR3 DNA follows: TGTGCCAGCAGTTTATCGATGGCAGGGGAGGGCACTGAAGCTTTCTTT. It yields the protein CASSLSMAGEGTEAFF. This chain connects TRBV27 to TRBJ1-1; D possibly corresponds to TRBD1 (6 bases). Germline CDR1 MNHEY, CDR2 SMNVEV (reference sequence). Trimming removed 0 bases from V and 4 bases from J, with 15 bases in between. This CDR3 is 16 amino acids long.